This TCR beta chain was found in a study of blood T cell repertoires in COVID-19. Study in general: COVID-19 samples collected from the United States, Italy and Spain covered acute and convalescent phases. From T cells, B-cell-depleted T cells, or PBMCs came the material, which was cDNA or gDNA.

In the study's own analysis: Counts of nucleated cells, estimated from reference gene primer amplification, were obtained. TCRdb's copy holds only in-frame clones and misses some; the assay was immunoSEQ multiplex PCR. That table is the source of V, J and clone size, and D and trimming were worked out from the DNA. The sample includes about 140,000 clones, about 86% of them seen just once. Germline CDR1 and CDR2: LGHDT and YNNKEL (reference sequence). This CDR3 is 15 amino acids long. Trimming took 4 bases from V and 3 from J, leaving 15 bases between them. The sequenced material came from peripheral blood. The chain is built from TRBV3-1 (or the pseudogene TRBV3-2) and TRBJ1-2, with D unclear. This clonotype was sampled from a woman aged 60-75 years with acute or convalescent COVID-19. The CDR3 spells CASSPGRTGDYGYTF. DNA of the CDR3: TGTGCCAGCAGCCCTGGGCGGACCGGGGACTATGGCTACACCTTC.